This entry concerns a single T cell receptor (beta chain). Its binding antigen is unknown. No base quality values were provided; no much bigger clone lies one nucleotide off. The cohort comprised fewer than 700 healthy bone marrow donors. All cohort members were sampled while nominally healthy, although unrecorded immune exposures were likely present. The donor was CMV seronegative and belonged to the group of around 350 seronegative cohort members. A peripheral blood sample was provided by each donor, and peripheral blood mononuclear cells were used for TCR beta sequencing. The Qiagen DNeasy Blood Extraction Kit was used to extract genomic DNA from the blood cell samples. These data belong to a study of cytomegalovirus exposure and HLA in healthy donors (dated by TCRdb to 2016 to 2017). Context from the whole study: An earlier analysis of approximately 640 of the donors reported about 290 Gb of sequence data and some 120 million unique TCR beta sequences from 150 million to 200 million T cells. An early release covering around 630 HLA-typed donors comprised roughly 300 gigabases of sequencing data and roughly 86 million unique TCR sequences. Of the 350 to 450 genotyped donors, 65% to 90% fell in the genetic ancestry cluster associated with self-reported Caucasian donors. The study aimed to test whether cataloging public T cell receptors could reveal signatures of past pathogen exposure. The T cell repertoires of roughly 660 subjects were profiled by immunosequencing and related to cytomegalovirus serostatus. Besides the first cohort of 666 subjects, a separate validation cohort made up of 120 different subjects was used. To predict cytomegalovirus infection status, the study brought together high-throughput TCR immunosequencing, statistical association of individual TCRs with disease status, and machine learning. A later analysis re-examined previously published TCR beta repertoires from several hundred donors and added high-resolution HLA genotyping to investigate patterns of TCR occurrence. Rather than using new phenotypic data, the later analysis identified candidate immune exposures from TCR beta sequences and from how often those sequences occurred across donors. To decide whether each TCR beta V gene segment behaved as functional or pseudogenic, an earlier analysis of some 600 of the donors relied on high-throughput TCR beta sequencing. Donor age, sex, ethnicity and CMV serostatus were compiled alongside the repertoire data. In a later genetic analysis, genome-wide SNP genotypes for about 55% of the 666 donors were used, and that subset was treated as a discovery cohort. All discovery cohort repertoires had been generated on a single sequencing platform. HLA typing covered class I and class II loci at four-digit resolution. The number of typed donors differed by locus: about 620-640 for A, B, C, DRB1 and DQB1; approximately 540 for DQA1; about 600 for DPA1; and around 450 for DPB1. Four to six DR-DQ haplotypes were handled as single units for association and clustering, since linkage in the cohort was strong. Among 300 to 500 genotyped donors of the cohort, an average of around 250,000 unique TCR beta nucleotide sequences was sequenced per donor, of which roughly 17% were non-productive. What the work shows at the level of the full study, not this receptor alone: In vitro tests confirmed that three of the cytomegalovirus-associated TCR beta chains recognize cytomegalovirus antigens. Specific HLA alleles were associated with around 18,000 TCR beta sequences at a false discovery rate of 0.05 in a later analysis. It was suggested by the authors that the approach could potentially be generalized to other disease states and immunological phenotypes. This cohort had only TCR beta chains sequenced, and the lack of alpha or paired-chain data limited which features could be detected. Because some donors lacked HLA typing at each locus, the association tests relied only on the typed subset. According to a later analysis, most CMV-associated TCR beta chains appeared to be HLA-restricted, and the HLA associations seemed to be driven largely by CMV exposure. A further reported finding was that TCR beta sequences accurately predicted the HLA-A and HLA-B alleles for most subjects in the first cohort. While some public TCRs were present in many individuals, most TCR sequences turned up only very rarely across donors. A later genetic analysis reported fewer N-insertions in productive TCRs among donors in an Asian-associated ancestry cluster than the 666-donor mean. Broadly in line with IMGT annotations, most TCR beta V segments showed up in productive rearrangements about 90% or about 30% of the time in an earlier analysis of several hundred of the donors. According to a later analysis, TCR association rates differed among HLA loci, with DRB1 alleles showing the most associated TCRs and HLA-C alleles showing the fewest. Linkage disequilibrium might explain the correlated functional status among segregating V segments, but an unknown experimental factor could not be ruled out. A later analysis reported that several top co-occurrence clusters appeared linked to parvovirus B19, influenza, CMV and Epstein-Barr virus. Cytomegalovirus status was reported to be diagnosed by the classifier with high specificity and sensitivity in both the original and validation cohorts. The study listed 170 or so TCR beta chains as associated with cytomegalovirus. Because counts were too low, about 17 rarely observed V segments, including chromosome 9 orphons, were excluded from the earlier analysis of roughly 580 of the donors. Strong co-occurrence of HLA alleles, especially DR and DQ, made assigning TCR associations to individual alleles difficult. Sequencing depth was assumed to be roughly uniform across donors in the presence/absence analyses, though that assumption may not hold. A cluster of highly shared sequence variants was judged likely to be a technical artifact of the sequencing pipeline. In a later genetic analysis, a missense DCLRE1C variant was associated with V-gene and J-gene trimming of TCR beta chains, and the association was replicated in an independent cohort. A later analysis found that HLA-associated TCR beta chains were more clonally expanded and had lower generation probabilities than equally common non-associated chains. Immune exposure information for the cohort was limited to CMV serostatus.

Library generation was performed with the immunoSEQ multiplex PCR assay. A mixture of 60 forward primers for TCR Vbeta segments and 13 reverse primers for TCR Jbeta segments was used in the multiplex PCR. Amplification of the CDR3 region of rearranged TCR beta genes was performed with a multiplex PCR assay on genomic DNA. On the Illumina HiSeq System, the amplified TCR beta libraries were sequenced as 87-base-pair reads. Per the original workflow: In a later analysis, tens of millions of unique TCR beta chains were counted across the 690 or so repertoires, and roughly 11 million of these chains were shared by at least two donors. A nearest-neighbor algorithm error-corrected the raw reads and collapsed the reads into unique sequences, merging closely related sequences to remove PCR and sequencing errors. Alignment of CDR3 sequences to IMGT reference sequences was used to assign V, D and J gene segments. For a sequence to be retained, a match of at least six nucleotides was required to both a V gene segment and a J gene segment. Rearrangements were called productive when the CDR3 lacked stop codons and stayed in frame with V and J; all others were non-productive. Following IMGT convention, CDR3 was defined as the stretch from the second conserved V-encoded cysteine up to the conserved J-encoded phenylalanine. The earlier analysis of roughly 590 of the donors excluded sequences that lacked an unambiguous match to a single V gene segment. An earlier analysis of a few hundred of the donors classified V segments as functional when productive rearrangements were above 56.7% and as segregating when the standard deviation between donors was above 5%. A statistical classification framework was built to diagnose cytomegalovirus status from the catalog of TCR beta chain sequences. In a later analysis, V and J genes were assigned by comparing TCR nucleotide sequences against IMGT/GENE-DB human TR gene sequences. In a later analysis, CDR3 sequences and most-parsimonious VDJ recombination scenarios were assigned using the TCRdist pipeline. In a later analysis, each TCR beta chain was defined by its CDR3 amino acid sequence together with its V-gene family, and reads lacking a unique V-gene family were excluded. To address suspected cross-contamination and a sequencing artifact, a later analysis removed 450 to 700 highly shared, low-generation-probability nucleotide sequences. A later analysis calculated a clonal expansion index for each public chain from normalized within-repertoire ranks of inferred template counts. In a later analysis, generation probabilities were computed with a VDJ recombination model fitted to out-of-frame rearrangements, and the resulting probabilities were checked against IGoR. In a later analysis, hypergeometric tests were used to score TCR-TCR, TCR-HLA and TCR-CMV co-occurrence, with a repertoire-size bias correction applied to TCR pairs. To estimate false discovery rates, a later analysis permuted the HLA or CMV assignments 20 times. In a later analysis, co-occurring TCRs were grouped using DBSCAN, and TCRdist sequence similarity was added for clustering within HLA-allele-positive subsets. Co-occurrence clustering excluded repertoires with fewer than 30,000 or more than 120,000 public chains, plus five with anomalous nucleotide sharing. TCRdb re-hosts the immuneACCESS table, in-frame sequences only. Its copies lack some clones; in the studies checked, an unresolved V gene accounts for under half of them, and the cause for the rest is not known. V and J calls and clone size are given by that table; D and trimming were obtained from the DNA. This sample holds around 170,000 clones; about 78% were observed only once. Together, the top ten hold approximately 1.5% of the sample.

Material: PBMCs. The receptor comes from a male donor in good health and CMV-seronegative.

The CDR3: CASSVGGTGSTDTQYF. The DNA is TGTGCCAGCAGCGTAGGAGGGACAGGCAGCACAGATACGCAGTATTTT. The rearranged segments are TRBV9 and TRBJ2-3; the central 8 bases match TRBD1. V and J are trimmed by 0 bases and 0 bases, and the gene matches miss 3 bases of the junction. The CDR3, from cysteine to phenylalanine, totals 16 residues. Kept here is only the CDR3 DNA, which spans 48 bases and is read in frame from base 1. CDR1 is given as SGDLS and CDR2 as YYNGEE, both from the germline V gene.